Below are 7 T cell receptor beta chains sequenced from a single sample in a study of T cell repertoires in cytomegalovirus infection. A single record per CDR3 protein comes from TCRdb applying MiXCR to the reads. This table holds fewer than 200,000 distinct CDR3 sequences, about a tenth found once. The sample taken for sequencing was PBMCs. These receptors came from a human donor in good health (CMV status not recorded). Some clones in this sample may be carry-over from other donors' samples.

Many counts were recorded for this clonotype. The CDR3: CASNLRGDGNQPQHF. DNA of the CDR3: TGTGCCAGCAACTTACGCGGGGACGGCAATCAGCCCCAGCATTTT. The chain couples TRBV6-2 or TRBV6-3 to TRBJ1-5, with a possible D match to TRBD1 (5 bases). This CDR3 comprises 15 residues. Trimming removed 7 bases at V and 2 bases at J, with 15 bases between. Germline CDR1 reads MNHEY; CDR2 reads SVGEGT.

There are a few counts of this clonotype. J is TRBJ1-2 and V is TRBV29-1; D not certain. The CDR3 contains 14 residues. Germline V gene sequence: CDR1 SQVTM, CDR2 ANQGSEA. Deletions cut 0 bases from V and 7 bases from J, with 15 bases between. CDR3 DNA: TGCAGCGTTGAAGAGGGGAGGGTTGGAGGTGGCTACACCTTC. This sequence encodes CSVEEGRVGGGYTF.

This clonotype was detected many times. The V and J genes are TRBV4-3 and TRBJ2-3; D is ambiguous. Trimming pared 0 bases from V and 6 bases from J, leaving 7 bases between. Germline V gene lookup returns CDR1 LGHNA and CDR2 YSLEER. The CDR3 totals 13 residues. This CDR3 reads CASSQDLGDTQYF. Written as DNA, the CDR3 is TGCGCCAGCAGCCAAGATTTGGGGGATACGCAGTATTTT.

The chain joins TRBV2 to TRBJ1-5; 12 bases fit TRBD1. Germline CDR1 reads SNHLY; CDR2 reads FYNNEI. J was trimmed by 5 bases and V by 6 bases; bases with no gene match: 8. CDR3 length: 16 residues. This CDR3 is CASSSGTGGGYQPQHF. DNA of the CDR3: TGTGCCAGCAGCTCCGGGACAGGGGGCGGGTATCAGCCCCAGCATTTT.

This clonotype was observed many times. The rearrangement uses TRBV29-1 and TRBJ2-1, with TRBD2 identical over 7 bases. The CDR3 is 13 amino acids. The V gene's germline CDR1 is SQVTM and CDR2 ANQGSEA. V was pared by 4 bases and J by 8 bases, with 8 bases of the junction left unmatched. The CDR3 sequence is CSVAGGFSHEQFF. The CDR3 DNA is TGCAGCGTTGCCGGGGGGTTTAGTCATGAGCAGTTCTTC.

This clonotype appeared many times. The V gene is TRBV7-2, the J gene TRBJ1-1; D gene uncertain. Germline CDR1 reads SGHTA; CDR2 reads FQGNSA. CDR3 size: 13 residues. With 5 bases removed from V and 11 bases from J, the gap between germline ends came to 18 bases. The CDR3 bases are TGTGCCAGCAGCCCCGGTAGGCTGGAATCCGCTTTCTTT. As protein: CASSPGRLESAFF.

The gene calls are TRBV20-1 and TRBJ2-7, with a weak D call TRBD1 (6 bases). V was cut by 3 bases and J by 4 bases, with 13 bases left in between. This CDR3 has 13 amino acids. Per the germline V gene, CDR1 is DFQATT and CDR2 is SNEGSKA (reference sequence). CDR3 loop: CSASGQGYYEQYF. CDR3 coding DNA: TGCAGTGCTAGCGGCCAGGGGTATTACGAGCAGTACTTC.